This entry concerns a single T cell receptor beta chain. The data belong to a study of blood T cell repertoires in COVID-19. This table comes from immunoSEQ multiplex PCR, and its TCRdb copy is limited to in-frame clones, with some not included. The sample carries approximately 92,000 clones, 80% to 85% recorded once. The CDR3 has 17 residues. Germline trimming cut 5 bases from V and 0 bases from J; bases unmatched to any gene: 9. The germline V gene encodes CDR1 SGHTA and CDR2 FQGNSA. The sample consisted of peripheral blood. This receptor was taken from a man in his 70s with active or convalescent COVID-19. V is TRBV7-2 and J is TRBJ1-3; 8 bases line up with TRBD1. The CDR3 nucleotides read TGTGCCAGCAGCATCCGGACAGGGACGAGCTCTGGAAACACCATATATTTT. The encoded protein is CASSIRTGTSSGNTIYF.